The rows below give T cell receptor beta chains drawn from one sample of a study of shared clonotypes between healthy human individuals. Data came from immunoSEQ multiplex PCR; TCRdb stores just in-frame clones and leaves some out. The repertoire holds about 480,000 clones, roughly 85% seen once, with under 15% in the top ten. Specimen: PBMCs. These receptors all stem from a woman in her thirties or forties in good health. Some clones in this sample may be carry-over from other donors' samples. Each CDR3 is given with its conserved first and last residue. A D gene is named only where the DNA matches it firmly. Some rows mark clone size as missing; the rest say once, few, many or name a class of expanded clone.

few	TRBD2	TRBV10-3	TRBJ2-1	CAITQGLAAEQFF	TGTGCCATCACTCAAGGACTAGCCGCTGAGCAGTTCTTC
NA	TRBD2	TRBV15	TRBJ2-1	CATSRDGSGRNNEQFF	TGTGCCACCAGCAGAGATGGTAGCGGGCGAAACAATGAGCAGTTCTTC
NA	NA	TRBV30	TRBJ2-2	CAWRPQHTGELFF	TGTGCCTGGAGGCCTCAACACACCGGGGAGCTGTTTTTT
NA	NA	TRBV10-2	TRBJ1-1	CASSTQGGYTEAFF	TGCGCCAGCAGTACACAGGGAGGGTACACTGAAGCTTTCTTT
NA	NA	TRBV6-1	TRBJ2-3	CASSEVRRLENTQYF	TGTGCCAGCAGTGAAGTACGGAGGCTAGAGAATACGCAGTATTTT
few	TRBD2	TRBV5-1	TRBJ2-1	CASSGTSGMINEQFF	TGCGCCAGCAGCGGGACTAGCGGGATGATCAATGAGCAGTTCTTC
NA	TRBD1	TRBV28	TRBJ2-3	CASSGGRGQDTQYF	TGTGCCAGCAGTGGGGGTAGGGGGCAGGATACGCAGTATTTT
NA	NA	TRBV28	TRBJ1-1	CASSYTGLGEGTEAFF	TGTGCCAGCAGTTATACAGGGTTAGGTGAGGGCACTGAAGCTTTCTTT
few	NA	TRBV18	TRBJ1-5	CASSPQPQGQPQHF	TGTGCCAGCTCACCCCAACCCCAGGGTCAGCCCCAGCATTTT
NA	NA	TRBV11-2	TRBJ2-7	CASSFGRSAYEQYF	TGTGCCAGCAGCTTTGGTCGGAGTGCCTACGAGCAGTACTTC
NA	NA	TRBV7-2	TRBJ2-1	CASSSQAPSEQFF	TGTGCCAGCAGCTCCCAGGCCCCCTCGGAGCAGTTCTTC
NA	TRBD1	TRBV18	TRBJ1-4	CASSPNTIQGNNEKLFF	TGTGCCAGCTCACCCAACACAATACAGGGGAATAATGAAAAACTGTTTTTT
NA	NA	TRBV21-1	TRBJ1-1	CASSKDGTGGRSTEAFF	TGTGCCAGCAGCAAAGACGGGACAGGGGGAAGGAGCACTGAAGCTTTCTTT
NA	NA	TRBV11-3	TRBJ2-1	CASSPNRGAYNEQFF	TGTGCCAGCAGCCCCAACCGAGGGGCGTACAATGAGCAGTTCTTC
NA	TRBD2	TRBV30	TRBJ2-7	CAWSPTSVREQYF	TGTGCCTGGAGCCCTACTAGCGTCCGGGAGCAGTACTTC
NA	TRBD1	TRBV11-2	TRBJ2-7	CASSWKTGDSLEQYF	TGTGCCAGCAGCTGGAAGACAGGGGATTCTCTCGAGCAGTACTTC
NA	NA	TRBV9	TRBJ2-7	CASSATSNSYEQYF	TGTGCCAGCAGCGCAACTAGCAACTCCTACGAGCAGTACTTC
NA	NA	TRBV30	TRBJ1-1	CAWSVGASEAFF	TGTGCCTGGAGTGTCGGGGCCTCTGAAGCTTTCTTT
NA	NA	TRBV5-1	TRBJ2-3	CASSVGTSAGDTQYF	TGCGCCAGCAGCGTGGGGACGTCCGCTGGAGATACGCAGTATTTT
NA	TRBD1	TRBV6-1	TRBJ1-5	CASSLQGANNQPQHF	TGTGCCAGCAGTCTACAGGGGGCGAATAATCAGCCCCAGCATTTT
NA	TRBD1	TRBV6-5	TRBJ1-5	CASSWGTERNQPQHF	TGTGCCAGCAGTTGGGGGACAGAGCGCAATCAGCCCCAGCATTTT
NA	NA	TRBV9	TRBJ1-1	CASSVSGKNTEAFF	TGTGCCAGCAGCGTTAGTGGGAAGAACACTGAAGCTTTCTTT
few	NA	TRBV30	TRBJ2-3	CAWSALGGVGTDTQYF	TGTGCCTGGAGTGCATTGGGGGGAGTGGGCACAGATACGCAGTATTTT
NA	TRBD2	TRBV27	TRBJ2-1	CASSSSASGMGGEQFF	TGTGCCAGCAGTTCCTCTGCCAGCGGGATGGGGGGGGAGCAGTTCTTC
once	NA	TRBV6-5	TRBJ1-1	CASSYSVFTLTFF	TGTGCCAGCAGTTACTCGGTCTTTACGTTAACTTTCTTT
NA	NA	TRBV28	TRBJ1-2	CASRKTGGPNYGYTF	TGTGCCAGCAGGAAGACAGGAGGGCCTAACTATGGCTACACCTTC
once	NA	TRBV27	TRBJ2-3	CASSFGVGRGPTDTQYF	TGTGCCAGCAGTTTTGGGGTGGGGCGGGGGCCCACCGATACGCAGTATTTT
NA	NA	TRBV30	TRBJ2-7	CAWSNGRGASYEQYF	TGTGCCTGGAGTAACGGACGGGGGGCCTCCTACGAGCAGTACTTC
NA	NA	TRBV18	TRBJ2-6	CASSPVYSGANVLTF	TGTGCCAGCTCACCAGTATACTCTGGGGCCAACGTCCTGACTTTC
NA	NA	TRBV11-2	TRBJ2-1	CASSLGQAVNNEQFF	TGTGCCAGCAGCTTGGGACAAGCGGTTAACAATGAGCAGTTCTTC
NA	NA	TRBV7-8	TRBJ2-3	CASSPRSADTQYF	TGTGCCAGCAGCCCCAGGAGCGCAGATACGCAGTATTTT
NA	TRBD1	TRBV6-1	TRBJ1-2	CASSRTGAYGYTF	TGTGCCAGCAGTCGGACAGGAGCTTATGGCTACACCTTC
NA	TRBD2	TRBV5-1	TRBJ2-3	CASSVTGTSGSGGDTQYF	TGCGCCAGCAGCGTAACCGGGACTAGCGGGAGTGGGGGAGATACGCAGTATTTT
NA	NA	TRBV15	TRBJ2-3	CATSRDRENTDTQYF	TGTGCCACCAGCAGAGATAGGGAGAACACAGATACGCAGTATTTT
NA	TRBD1	TRBV6-5	TRBJ2-7	CASSSRTGGYEQYF	TGTGCCAGCAGTTCCAGGACAGGGGGCTACGAGCAGTACTTC
NA	TRBD2	TRBV5-1	TRBJ2-5	CASRPLTGTSGETQYF	TGCGCCAGCAGGCCATTAACCGGGACTAGCGGAGAGACCCAGTACTTC
NA	TRBD1	TRBV12-5	TRBJ2-3	CASGGTGGTDTQYF	TGTGCTAGTGGTGGGACAGGGGGCACAGATACGCAGTATTTT
NA	TRBD1	TRBV11-2	TRBJ2-7	CASSLNSGQGAGEQYF	TGTGCCAGCAGCTTAAATTCGGGACAGGGGGCCGGGGAGCAGTACTTC
once	TRBD2	TRBV19	TRBJ2-1	CASSMRGPGLADNEQFF	TGTGCCAGTAGTATGAGGGGGCCGGGACTAGCGGACAATGAGCAGTTCTTC
few	NA	TRBV7-9	TRBJ2-1	CASIPTLHYNEQFF	TGTGCCAGCATCCCGACACTCCACTACAATGAGCAGTTCTTC
few	NA	TRBV6-4	TRBJ2-1	CASSDGARSSYNEQFF	TGTGCCAGCAGTGACGGAGCGCGGTCATCCTACAATGAGCAGTTCTTC
NA	NA	TRBV6-1	TRBJ2-7	CAISEGTPSGYEQYF	TGTGCCATCAGTGAGGGGACCCCCTCGGGCTACGAGCAGTACTTC
NA	NA	TRBV19	TRBJ2-6	CASSPQSHNVLTF	TGTGCCAGTAGTCCCCAGAGCCACAACGTCCTGACTTTC
NA	TRBD2	TRBV28	TRBJ2-4	CASSTAFTSPLAGVVRAKNIQYF	TGTGCCAGCAGCACTGCCTTCACCTCTCCCCTAGCGGGAGTGGTAAGGGCCAAAAACATTCAGTACTTC
NA	TRBD2	TRBV7-8	TRBJ2-5	CASSSPPSPGKREFQETQYF	TGTGCCAGCAGCTCACCCCCATCCCCCGGGAAGCGGGAGTTCCAAGAGACCCAGTACTTC
NA	NA	TRBV6-6	TRBJ1-2	CASSYSGSSIGYTF	TGTGCCAGCAGTTACTCGGGCTCTTCGATCGGCTACACCTTC
NA	TRBD2	TRBV27	TRBJ2-2	CASRAGGGTGELFF	TGTGCCAGTCGCGCGGGGGGCGGCACCGGGGAGCTGTTTTTT
few	NA	TRBV27	TRBJ2-5	CASSRQGYQQYF	TGTGCCAGCAGTCGTCAGGGGTACCAGCAGTACTTC
few	TRBD1	TRBV29-1	TRBJ2-7	CSVAGTEPYEQYF	TGCAGCGTTGCGGGGACAGAGCCCTACGAGCAGTACTTC
NA	NA	TRBV28	TRBJ1-1	CASRTGRGNTEAFF	TGTGCCAGCAGGACTGGCCGGGGGAACACTGAAGCTTTCTTT
NA	NA	TRBV18	TRBJ1-5	CASSPGTSDIGNQPQHF	TGTGCCAGCTCACCTGGGACATCTGACATCGGCAATCAGCCCCAGCATTTT
few	NA	TRBV2	TRBJ1-2	CASGGDLGYTF	TGTGCCAGTGGGGGGGACCTTGGCTACACCTTC